This T cell receptor (beta chain) was sequenced in a study of regulatory T cells in long-lasting Graves disease. Study outcomes and limitations: Patients with persistent disease shared some 3,000 public clonotypes, outpacing the 900 to 1,000 shared by new patients.

Time point here: newly diagnosed GD, antithyroid drugs for less than 3 months. PBMC-derived RNA was used for the TCR library. CDR1 MNHEY and CDR2 SMNVEV come from the germline V gene (reference sequence). This CDR3 is 10 amino acids long. V was clipped by 8 bases and J by 3 bases, with 4 bases between them. This clonotype was seen many times. The target antigen is unknown. Assembly of TCR beta libraries relied on iRepertoire HTBI primers together with Arm-PCR of CDR3 regions. Each CDR3 protein gets one entry after TCRdb re-called the multiplex PCR reads with MiXCR. The sample shows almost 450,000 distinct CDR3 sequences, 16% of them seen only once. Another study also made use of these data, one on T cells in Graves' hyperthyroidism and ophthalmopathy.

This sample comprised peripheral blood mononuclear cells (PBMCs), obtained at new diagnosis, from a patient treated with antithyroid drugs. The J gene is TRBJ2-5, the V gene TRBV27; no firm D call. The receptor's source is a woman aged 25 to 39 with Graves disease. CDR3: CASGKETQYF. The CDR3 coding sequence is TGTGCCAGCGGTAAAGAGACCCAGTACTTC.